Each of the 12 T cell receptor beta chains below was sequenced from the same sample in a study of cytomegalovirus exposure and HLA in healthy donors (dated by TCRdb to between 2016 and 2019). The library was obtained by the immunoSEQ multiplex PCR assay. The multiplex PCR relied on a mix of 60 forward primers for TCR Vbeta segments and 13 reverse primers for TCR Jbeta segments. The clones in this table, taken by TCRdb from immuneACCESS, are in-frame only. Not every clone is retained; where verified, under half of the shortfall comes from an unresolved V gene, and the cause of the rest is unknown. The table for this sample lists roughly 50,000 clones. Of the sample, approximately 7% falls within the top ten clones. Input material: PBMCs. The receptors were sampled from a woman aged 40 to 55 in good health and CMV-seronegative.

J is TRBJ1-1 and V is TRBV18; TRBD1 matches 10 bases. This CDR3 has 14 amino acids. From germline, CDR1 is KGHSH and CDR2 LQKENI. Unmatched junction bases numbered 7, after V lost 2 bases and J lost 10 bases. The CDR3 nucleotides are TGTGCCAGCTCACCAAGGGACAGGGGTTTGGTAGCTTTCTTT. Its translation: CASSPRDRGLVAFF.

J is TRBJ2-3 and V is TRBV30; 7 nucleotides match TRBD2. CDR1 and CDR2 from the germline V gene are GTSNPN and SVGIG (reference sequence). There are 15 residues in the CDR3. This CDR3 reads CGISRTSSGADTQYF. DNA for the CDR3: TGTGGCATCTCACGGACTAGTAGTGGGGCAGATACGCAGTATTTT.

This sequence joins TRBV2 and TRBJ2-3, with 9 bases identical to TRBD2. V dropped 2 bases and J dropped 2; count of bases not matched to a gene: 2. CDR1 is SNHLY, CDR2 FYNNEI, per germline. CDR3 length equals 15 residues. The CDR3 loop reads CASSESGRPTDTQYF. In DNA form, the CDR3 reads TGTGCCAGCAGTGAAAGCGGGAGGCCCACAGATACGCAGTATTTT.

This chain joins TRBV6-1 and TRBJ2-2, with D possibly being TRBD2 (6 bases). With 6 bases removed from V and 1 base from J, the gap between germline ends came to 6 bases. Germline CDR1 MNHNS, CDR2 SASEGT. The CDR3 length is 13 residues. The CDR3 bases are TGTGCCAGCAGGCGGGAGAACACCGGGGAGCTGTTTTTT. Translating gives CASRRENTGELFF.

V is TRBV6-1 and J is TRBJ1-1; 9 bases align to TRBD1. Germline V lookup: CDR1 MNHNS, CDR2 SASEGT. CDR3 length: 13 amino acids. The V gene end was trimmed by 7 bases and the J gene end by 11 bases; junction bases not matched to a gene: 11. The CDR3 is CASIRDRGEKAFF. CDR3 nucleotide sequence: TGTGCCAGCATTAGAGACAGGGGGGAAAAGGCTTTCTTT.

The chain is built from TRBV2 and TRBJ1-5; D call uncertain. V was shortened by 4 bases and J by 0 bases, with 10 bases between the two germline ends. The length of the CDR3 is 15 residues. Germline V gives CDR1 SNHLY, CDR2 FYNNEI. The CDR3 coding sequence is TGTGCCAGCAGTGCTCCCAGTCATAGCAATCAGCCCCAGCATTTT. It translates to CASSAPSHSNQPQHF.

This chain links TRBV5-1 with TRBJ1-4; 9 bases agree with TRBD1. Trimming took 4 bases from V and 8 from J; bases not matched to a gene: 6. Germline V gene sequence: CDR1 SGHRS, CDR2 YFSETQ. The CDR3 is 14 residues long. CDR3 DNA sequence: TGCGCCAGCAGCCGTGGGACAGGGCAGGAAAAACTGTTTTTT. Encoded protein: CASSRGTGQEKLFF.

J is TRBJ2-3 and V is TRBV7-2, with 14 bases fitting TRBD2. Germline V gene lookup returns CDR1 SGHTA and CDR2 FQGNSA. The trim removed 5 bases at V and 3 bases at J, leaving 4 bases unmatched. This CDR3 comprises 16 residues. CDR3 in amino acids: CASSPRLAGGTDTQYF. The CDR3 bases are TGTGCCAGCAGCCCCAGACTAGCGGGAGGGACAGATACGCAGTATTTT.

This rearrangement joins TRBV5-1 to TRBJ2-2; D gene uncertain. V shed 0 bases and J shed 1 base, with 7 bases lying between them. There are 15 residues in the CDR3. From germline, CDR1 is SGHRS and CDR2 YFSETQ. CDR3 sequence (DNA): TGCGCCAGCAGCTTGGGCGACAAGAACACCGGGGAGCTGTTTTTT. It specifies CASSLGDKNTGELFF.

The rearrangement joins TRBV5-1 to TRBJ2-7; unclear D gene. Germline values: CDR1 SGHRS, CDR2 YFSETQ. V lost 0 bases and J 1 base, leaving 5 bases between the germline ends. The length of the CDR3 is 13 residues. The chain's CDR3 is CASSLDRSYEQYF. As DNA, the CDR3 is TGCGCCAGCAGCTTGGACAGATCCTACGAGCAGTACTTC.

This rearrangement joins TRBV6-5 to TRBJ1-3; maybe TRBD1 (6 bases). V lost 0 bases and J 6 bases, leaving 12 bases between the germline ends. The CDR3 runs to 15 residues. CDR1 is MNHEY, CDR2 SVGAGI, per germline. CDR3 sequence reads: CASSYSIGGANTIYF. In nucleotides, the CDR3 is TGTGCCAGCAGTTACTCGATAGGGGGGGCAAACACCATATATTTT.

The V and J genes are TRBV5-1 and TRBJ2-1; 8 bases line up with TRBD2. This CDR3 is 15 amino acids long. Germline-derived CDR1 and CDR2 are SGHRS and YFSETQ. V lost 4 bases to trimming and J lost 8 bases; unmatched junction nucleotides: 11. CDR3 loop: CASSLDPTSADEQFF. DNA for the CDR3: TGCGCCAGCAGCCTGGACCCGACTAGCGCGGATGAGCAGTTCTTC.